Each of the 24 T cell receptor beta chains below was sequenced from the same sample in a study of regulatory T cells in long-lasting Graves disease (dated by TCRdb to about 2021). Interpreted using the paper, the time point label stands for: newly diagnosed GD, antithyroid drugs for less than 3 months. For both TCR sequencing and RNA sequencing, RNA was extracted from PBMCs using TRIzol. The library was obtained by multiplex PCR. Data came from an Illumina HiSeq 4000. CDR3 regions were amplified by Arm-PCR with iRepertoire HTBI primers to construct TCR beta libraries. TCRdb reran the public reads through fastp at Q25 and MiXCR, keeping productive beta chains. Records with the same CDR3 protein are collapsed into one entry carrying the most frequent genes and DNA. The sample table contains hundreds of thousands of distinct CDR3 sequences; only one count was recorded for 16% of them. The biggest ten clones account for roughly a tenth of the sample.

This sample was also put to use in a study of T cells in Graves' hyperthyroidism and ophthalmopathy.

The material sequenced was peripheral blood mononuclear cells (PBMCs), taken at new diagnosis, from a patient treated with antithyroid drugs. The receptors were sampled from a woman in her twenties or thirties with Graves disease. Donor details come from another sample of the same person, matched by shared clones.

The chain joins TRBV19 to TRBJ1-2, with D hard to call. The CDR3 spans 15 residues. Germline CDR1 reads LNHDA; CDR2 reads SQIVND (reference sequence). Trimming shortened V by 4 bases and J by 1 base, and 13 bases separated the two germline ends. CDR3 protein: CASSNARARNYGYTF. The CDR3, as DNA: TGTGCCAGTAGTAACGCCCGGGCCCGTAACTATGGCTACACCTTC.

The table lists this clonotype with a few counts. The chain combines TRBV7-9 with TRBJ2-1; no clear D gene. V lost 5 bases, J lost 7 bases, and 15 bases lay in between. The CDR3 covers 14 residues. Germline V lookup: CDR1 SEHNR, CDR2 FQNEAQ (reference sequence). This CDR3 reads CASSLGGIRNEQFF. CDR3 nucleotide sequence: TGTGCCAGCAGCCTAGGTGGAATTCGTAATGAGCAGTTCTTC. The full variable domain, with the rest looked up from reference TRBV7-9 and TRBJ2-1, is DTGVSQNPRHKITKRGQNVTFRCDPISEHNRLYWYRQTLGQGPEFLTYFQNEAQLEKSRLLSDRFSAERPKGSFSTLEIQRTEQGDSAMYLCASSLGGIRNEQFFGPGTRLTVL.

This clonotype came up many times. CDR3 nucleotides: TGCAGTGCTAGGAGGGGGGTTTGGGGTAGCAATCAGCCCCAGCATTTT. Translation: CSARRGVWGSNQPQHF. The chain links TRBV20-1 to TRBJ1-5, with a tentative D call TRBD1 (6 bases). There are 16 residues in the CDR3. The V gene lost 3 bases and the J gene lost 0 bases, with 15 bases spanning the gap. Germline loops: CDR1 DFQATT, CDR2 SNEGSKA (reference sequence).

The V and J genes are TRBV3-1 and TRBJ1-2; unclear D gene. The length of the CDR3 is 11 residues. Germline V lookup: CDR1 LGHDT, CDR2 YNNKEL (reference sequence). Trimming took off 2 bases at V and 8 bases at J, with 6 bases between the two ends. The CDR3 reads CASSQLWGYTF. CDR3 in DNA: TGTGCCAGCAGCCAACTCTGGGGCTACACCTTC.

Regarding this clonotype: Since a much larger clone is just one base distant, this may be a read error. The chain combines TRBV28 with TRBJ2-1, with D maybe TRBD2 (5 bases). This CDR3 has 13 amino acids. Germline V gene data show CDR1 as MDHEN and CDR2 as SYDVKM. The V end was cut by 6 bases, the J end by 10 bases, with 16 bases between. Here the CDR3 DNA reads TGTGCCAGCAGAAACTCGAGGGCCTACGAGCAGTTCTTC. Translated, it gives CASRNSRAYEQFF.

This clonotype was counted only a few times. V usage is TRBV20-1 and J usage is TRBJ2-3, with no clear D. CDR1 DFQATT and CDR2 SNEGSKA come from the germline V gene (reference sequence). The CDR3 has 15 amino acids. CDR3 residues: CRPANFETPTDTQYF. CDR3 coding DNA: TGCAGGCCCGCCAACTTCGAGACACCCACAGATACGCAGTATTTT.

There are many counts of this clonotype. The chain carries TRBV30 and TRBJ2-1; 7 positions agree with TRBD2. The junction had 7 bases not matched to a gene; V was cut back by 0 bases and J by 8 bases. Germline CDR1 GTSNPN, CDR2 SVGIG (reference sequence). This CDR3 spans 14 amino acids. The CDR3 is CAWSVWEGHDEQFF. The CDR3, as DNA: TGTGCCTGGAGTGTGTGGGAGGGCCACGATGAGCAGTTCTTC.

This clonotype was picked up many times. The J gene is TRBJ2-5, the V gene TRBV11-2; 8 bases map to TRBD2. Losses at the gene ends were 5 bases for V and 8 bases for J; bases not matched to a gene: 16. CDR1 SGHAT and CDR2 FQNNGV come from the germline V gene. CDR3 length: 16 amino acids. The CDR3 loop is CASSPHGGGTQGTQYF. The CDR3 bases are TGTGCCAGCAGCCCCCACGGGGGGGGGACGCAGGGAACCCAGTACTTC.

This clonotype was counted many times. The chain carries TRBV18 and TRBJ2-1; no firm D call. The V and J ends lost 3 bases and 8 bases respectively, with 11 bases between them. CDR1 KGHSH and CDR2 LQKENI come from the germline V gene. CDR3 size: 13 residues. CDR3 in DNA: TGTGCCAGCTCACCCCTGATAATTGATGAGCAGTTCTTC. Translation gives CASSPLIIDEQFF.

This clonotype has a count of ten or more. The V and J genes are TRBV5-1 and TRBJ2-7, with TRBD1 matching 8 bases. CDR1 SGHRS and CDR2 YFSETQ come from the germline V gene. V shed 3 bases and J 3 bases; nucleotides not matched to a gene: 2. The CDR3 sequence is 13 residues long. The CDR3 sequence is CASSWGQDYEQYF. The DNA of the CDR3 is TGCGCCAGCAGCTGGGGACAGGACTACGAGCAGTACTTC.

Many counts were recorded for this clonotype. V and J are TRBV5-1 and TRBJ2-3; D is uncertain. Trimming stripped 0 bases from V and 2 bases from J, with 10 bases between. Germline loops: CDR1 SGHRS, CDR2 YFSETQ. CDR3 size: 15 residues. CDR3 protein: CASSLDTASTDTQYF. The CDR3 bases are TGCGCCAGCAGCTTGGACACCGCGTCCACAGATACGCAGTATTTT.

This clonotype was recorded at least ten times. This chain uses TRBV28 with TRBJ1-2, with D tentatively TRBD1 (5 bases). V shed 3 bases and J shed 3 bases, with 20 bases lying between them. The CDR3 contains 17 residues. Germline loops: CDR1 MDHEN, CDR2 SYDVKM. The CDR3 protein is CASSFSGFRLGYYGYTF. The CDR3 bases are TGTGCCAGCAGTTTTTCAGGGTTTAGATTAGGTTACTATGGCTACACCTTC.

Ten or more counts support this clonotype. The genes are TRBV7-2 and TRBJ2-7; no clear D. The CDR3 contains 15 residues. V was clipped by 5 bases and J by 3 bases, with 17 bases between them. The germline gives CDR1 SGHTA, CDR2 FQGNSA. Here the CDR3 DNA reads TGTGCCAGCAGCCGCAAAGCGAGAGGAAGCTACGAGCAGTACTTC. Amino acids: CASSRKARGSYEQYF.

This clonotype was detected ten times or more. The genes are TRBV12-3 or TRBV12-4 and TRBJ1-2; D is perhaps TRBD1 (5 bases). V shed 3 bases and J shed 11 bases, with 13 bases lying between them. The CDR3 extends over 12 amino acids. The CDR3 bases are TGTGCCAGCAGTTTGGAGGGGCTGGGGTACACCTTC. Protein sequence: CASSLEGLGYTF.

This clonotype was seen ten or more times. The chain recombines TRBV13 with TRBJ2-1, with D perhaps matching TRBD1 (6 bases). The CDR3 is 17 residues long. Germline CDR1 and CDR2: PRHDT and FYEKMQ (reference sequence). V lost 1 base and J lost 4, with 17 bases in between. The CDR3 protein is CASSLEGVHPEYNEQFF. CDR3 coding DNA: TGTGCCAGCAGCTTAGAGGGGGTGCATCCAGAGTACAATGAGCAGTTCTTC.

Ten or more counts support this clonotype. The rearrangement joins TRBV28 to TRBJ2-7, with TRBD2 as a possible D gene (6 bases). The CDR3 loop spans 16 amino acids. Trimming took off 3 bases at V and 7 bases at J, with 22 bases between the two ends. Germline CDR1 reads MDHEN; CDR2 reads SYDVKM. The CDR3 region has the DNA TGTGCCAGCAGTTTTCGATCGGGAGCCCGCCCGGGTGAGCAGTACTTC. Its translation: CASSFRSGARPGEQYF. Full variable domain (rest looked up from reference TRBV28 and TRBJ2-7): DVKVTQSSRYLVKRTGEKVFLECVQDMDHENMFWYRQDPGLGLRLIYFSYDVKMKEKGDIPEGYSVSREKKERFSLILESASTNQTSMYLCASSFRSGARPGEQYFGPGTRLTVT.

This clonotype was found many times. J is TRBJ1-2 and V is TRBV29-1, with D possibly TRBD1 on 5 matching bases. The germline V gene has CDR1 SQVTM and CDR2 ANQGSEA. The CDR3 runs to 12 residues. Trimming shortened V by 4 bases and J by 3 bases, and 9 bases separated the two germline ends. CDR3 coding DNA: TGCAGCGTTGTGGTAGGGGACTATGGCTACACCTTC. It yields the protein CSVVVGDYGYTF.

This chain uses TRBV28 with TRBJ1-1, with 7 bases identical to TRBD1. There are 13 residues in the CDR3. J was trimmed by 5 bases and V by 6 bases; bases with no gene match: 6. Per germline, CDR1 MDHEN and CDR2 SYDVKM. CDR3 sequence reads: CASSSGGRTEAFF. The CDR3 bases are TGTGCCAGCAGCTCAGGGGGGAGGACTGAAGCTTTCTTT.

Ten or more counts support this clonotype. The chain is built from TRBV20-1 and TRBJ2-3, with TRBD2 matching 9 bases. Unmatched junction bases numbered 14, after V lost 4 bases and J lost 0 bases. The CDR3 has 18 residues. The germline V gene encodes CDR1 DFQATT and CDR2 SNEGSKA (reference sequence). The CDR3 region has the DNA TGCAGTGCTAAAAAGTTCGGCGGGAGGGCCTCGAGCACAGATACGCAGTATTTT. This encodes CSAKKFGGRASSTDTQYF.

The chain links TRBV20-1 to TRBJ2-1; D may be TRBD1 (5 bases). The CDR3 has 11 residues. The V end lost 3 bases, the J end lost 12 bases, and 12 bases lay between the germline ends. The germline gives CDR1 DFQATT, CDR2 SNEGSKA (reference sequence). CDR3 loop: CSASRPRGQFF. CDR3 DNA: TGCAGTGCTAGTCGACCAAGGGGGCAGTTCTTC.

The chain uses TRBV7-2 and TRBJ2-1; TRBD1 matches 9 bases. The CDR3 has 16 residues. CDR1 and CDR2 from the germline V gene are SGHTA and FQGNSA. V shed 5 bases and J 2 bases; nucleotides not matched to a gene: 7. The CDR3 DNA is TGTGCCAGCAGCCAGCGCGGGACAGGGACCTACAATGAGCAGTTCTTC. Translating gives CASSQRGTGTYNEQFF.

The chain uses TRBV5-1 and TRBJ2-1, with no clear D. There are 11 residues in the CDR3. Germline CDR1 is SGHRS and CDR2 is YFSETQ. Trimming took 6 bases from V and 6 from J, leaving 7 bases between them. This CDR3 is CASIGFNEQFF. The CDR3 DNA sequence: TGCGCCAGCATAGGGTTCAATGAGCAGTTCTTC.

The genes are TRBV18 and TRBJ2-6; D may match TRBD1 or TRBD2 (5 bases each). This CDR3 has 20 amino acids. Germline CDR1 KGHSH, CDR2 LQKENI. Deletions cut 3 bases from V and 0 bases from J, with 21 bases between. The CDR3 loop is CASSPLILSGANSGANVLTF. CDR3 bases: TGTGCCAGCTCACCCTTAATCCTCTCCGGGGCAAACTCTGGGGCCAACGTCCTGACTTTC.

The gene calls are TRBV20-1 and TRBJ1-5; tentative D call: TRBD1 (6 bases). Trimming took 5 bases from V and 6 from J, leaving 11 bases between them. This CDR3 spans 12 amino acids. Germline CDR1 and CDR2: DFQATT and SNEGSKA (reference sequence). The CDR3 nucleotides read TGCAGTGCTTTACAGGGTAGTCAGCCCCAGCATTTT. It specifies CSALQGSQPQHF.